A selection of T cell receptor beta chains follows, all from one sample in a study of T-cell memory formation after mild COVID-19. TCRdb re-called the 5' RACE reads through MiXCR, storing one row per CDR3 protein. The sample has about 38,000 distinct CDR3 sequences; roughly 11% are singletons. Source material: PBMCs or a T cell subset sorted from them (not recorded which). All receptors come from a man aged 18 to 35 who had mild COVID-19 (a few samples of this study predate the infection). Cell type and time point are not known. The CDR3 runs from the conserved cysteine through the conserved F or W. A D gene is named only where the DNA matches it firmly. Rows may omit the clone size; those that give it use once, few, many or a size class.

D gene	J gene	V gene	clone size	CDR3 protein	CDR3 DNA
TRBD2	TRBJ2-7	TRBV4-3	many	CASSQEAPGGPAEQYF	TGCGCCAGCAGCCAAGAAGCTCCGGGAGGTCCGGCCGAGCAGTACTTC
.	TRBJ1-1	TRBV5-1	many	CASSLEAPEAFF	TGCGCCAGCAGCTTAGAGGCCCCTGAAGCTTTCTTT
.	TRBJ2-1	TRBV27	many	CASSAETNEQFF	TGTGCCAGCAGTGCCGAGACTAATGAGCAGTTCTTC
.	TRBJ1-1	TRBV5-1	many	CASSLGAQTEAFF	TGCGCCAGCAGCTTGGGAGCCCAGACTGAAGCTTTCTTT
.	TRBJ1-1	TRBV4-3	many	CASRRTGNTEAFF	TGCGCCAGCAGACGTACTGGGAACACTGAAGCTTTCTTT
.	TRBJ1-6	TRBV4-3	many	CASSQENTVHALHF	TGCGCCAGCAGCCAAGAAAATACCGTCCATGCCCTCCACTTT
TRBD1	TRBJ1-4	TRBV7-2	.	CASSLDRVANEKLFF	TGTGCCAGCAGCCTGGACAGGGTGGCTAATGAAAAACTGTTTTTT
.	TRBJ1-3	TRBV4-2	many	CASSQGGRSSGNTIYF	TGTGCCAGCAGCCAAGGCGGACGTAGCTCTGGAAACACCATATATTTT
.	TRBJ2-5	TRBV29-1	many	CSVGGLQETQYF	TGCAGCGTTGGGGGCCTACAAGAGACCCAGTACTTC
.	TRBJ2-7	TRBV20-1	many	CSALTSPTPGQYF	TGCAGTGCTTTGACTAGTCCCACTCCGGGGCAGTACTTC
TRBD1	TRBJ2-5	TRBV20-1	many	CSASRDSQETQYF	TGCAGTGCTTCTCGGGACAGCCAAGAGACCCAGTACTTC
.	TRBJ2-4	TRBV7-6	many	CASSPDVPSKLVAKNIQYF	TGTGCCAGCAGCCCCGACGTTCCGTCGAAACTGGTGGCCAAAAACATTCAGTACTTC
.	TRBJ1-1	TRBV5-1	many	CASSFGGPNEAFF	TGCGCCAGCAGCTTTGGGGGCCCCAATGAAGCTTTCTTT
.	TRBJ1-6	TRBV15	.	CATSRDRDNSPLHF	TGTGCCACCAGCAGAGATCGAGATAATTCACCCCTCCACTTT
.	TRBJ1-2	TRBV14	.	CASSDRSMNYGYTF	TGTGCCAGCAGTGACAGAAGTATGAACTATGGCTACACCTTC
.	TRBJ1-5	TRBV6-1	many	CASSGTGNQPQHF	TGTGCCAGCAGTGGGACGGGTAATCAGCCCCAGCATTTT
.	TRBJ2-5	TRBV7-9	many	CASSPSGLYLRGTQYF	TGTGCCAGCAGCCCATCTGGACTGTACCTCCGGGGGACCCAGTACTTC
.	TRBJ1-5	TRBV18	many	CASSREDSNQPQHF	TGTGCCAGCTCACGGGAAGATAGCAATCAGCCCCAGCATTTT
.	TRBJ2-6	TRBV6-1	many	CASSELRGANVLTF	TGTGCCAGCAGTGAATTACGGGGGGCCAACGTCCTGACTTTC
.	TRBJ1-1	TRBV7-9	many	CASSLGIGSGSNTEAFF	TGTGCCAGCAGCTTAGGAATTGGGTCAGGCTCGAACACTGAAGCTTTCTTT
.	TRBJ2-1	TRBV12-5	.	CASGLESSYNEQFF	TGTGCTAGTGGTCTAGAGAGCTCCTACAATGAGCAGTTCTTC
.	TRBJ2-5	TRBV7-2	.	CASSTGLQQETQYF	TGTGCCAGCAGCACGGGACTCCAGCAAGAGACCCAGTACTTC
.	TRBJ1-5	TRBV6-5	many	CASSSPGGLTQHF	TGTGCCAGCAGTTCGCCCGGGGGCTTGACCCAGCATTTT
.	TRBJ2-3	TRBV7-3	many	CASSLHALGGQDTQYF	TGTGCCAGCAGCTTACATGCGCTGGGGGGGCAAGATACGCAGTATTTT
.	TRBJ1-2	TRBV12-3/TRBV12-4	many	CASSPLGFRGGRNGYTF	TGTGCCAGCAGCCCTTTAGGGTTCAGGGGAGGGAGAAATGGCTACACCTTC
TRBD2	TRBJ2-3	TRBV20-1	few	CSASDGGSFYF	TGCAGTGCTAGTGACGGGGGGAGTTTTTATTTT
TRBD1	TRBJ2-5	TRBV5-1	many	CASSHGDSGAETQYF	TGCGCCAGCAGTCACGGGGACAGTGGGGCTGAGACCCAGTACTTC
.	TRBJ2-3	TRBV29-1	many	CSVEDGPASTDTQYF	TGCAGCGTTGAGGACGGGCCGGCTAGCACAGATACGCAGTATTTT
.	TRBJ1-5	TRBV5-1	.	CASSLEGSNQPQHF	TGCGCCAGCAGCTTGGAAGGGAGCAATCAGCCCCAGCATTTT
.	TRBJ2-3	TRBV7-2	many	CASSPPPQGTTDTQYF	TGTGCCAGCAGCCCCCCTCCCCAGGGTACCACAGATACGCAGTATTTT
.	TRBJ2-2	TRBV5-6	many	CASSYSPNTGELFF	TGTGCCAGCAGCTACAGTCCGAACACCGGGGAGCTGTTTTTT
.	TRBJ1-3	TRBV12-3/TRBV12-4	many	CASRDWSSGNTIYF	TGTGCCAGCAGGGACTGGAGCTCTGGAAACACCATATATTTT
.	TRBJ2-2	TRBV11-2	.	CASSLGPAGTGELFF	TGTGCCAGCAGCTTAGGCCCAGCAGGGACCGGGGAGCTGTTTTTT
.	TRBJ2-1	TRBV5-6	.	CASSLTSQGKFSEQFF	TGTGCCAGCAGCTTGACCTCCCAGGGGAAGTTCAGTGAGCAGTTCTTC
.	TRBJ2-7	TRBV29-1	many	CSVFTRGRGYEQYF	TGCAGCGTCTTTACCCGGGGCAGGGGTTACGAGCAGTACTTC
.	TRBJ2-3	TRBV11-2	many	CASSSFRDPPPDTQYF	TGTGCCAGCAGCTCCTTCCGGGACCCCCCGCCAGATACGCAGTATTTT
TRBD1	TRBJ2-1	TRBV11-1	many	CASRRQGPVGYEQFF	TGTGCCAGCAGAAGACAGGGTCCCGTCGGGTATGAGCAGTTCTTC
.	TRBJ1-1	TRBV29-1	many	CSVEFQTNTEAFF	TGCAGCGTTGAGTTCCAGACGAACACTGAAGCTTTCTTT
.	TRBJ2-3	TRBV5-1	many	CASSSGRGTDTQYF	TGCGCCAGCAGCTCGGGGCGCGGAACAGATACGCAGTATTTT
.	TRBJ1-5	TRBV4-2	many	CASSQDSVQPQHF	TGTGCCAGCAGCCAAGATTCCGTTCAGCCCCAGCATTTT
.	TRBJ1-3	TRBV4-3	many	CASSQEGWWAPGNTIYF	TGCGCCAGCAGCCAAGAGGGTTGGTGGGCGCCTGGAAACACCATATATTTT
TRBD2	TRBJ2-3	TRBV7-2	many	CASSLVAGGGDTQYF	TGTGCCAGCAGCTTAGTTGCCGGGGGGGGAGATACGCAGTATTTT
TRBD2	TRBJ2-7	TRBV6-6	many	CASSYIQRGAYEQYF	TGTGCCAGCAGTTACATTCAGCGGGGGGCCTACGAGCAGTACTTC
.	TRBJ2-1	TRBV20-1	many	CSAILAGTNEQFF	TGCAGTGCTATTCTGGCGGGGACCAATGAGCAGTTCTTC
.	TRBJ1-1	TRBV29-1	many	CSVERQGLEAFF	TGCAGCGTTGAAAGGCAGGGGCTCGAAGCTTTCTTT
TRBD2	TRBJ2-3	TRBV3-1	few	CASTGREGDTQYF	TGTGCCAGCACCGGACGGGAGGGGGATACGCAGTATTTT